A single sample gave rise to the 16 T cell receptor beta chains below, sequenced in a study of T cells in Graves' hyperthyroidism and ophthalmopathy. RNA transcripts provided the source from which TCR beta CDR3 regions were amplified. A first-round RT-PCR of the TCR CDR3 used the HTBI primer set. TCRdb ran MiXCR on the multiplex PCR reads and lists one entry per CDR3 protein. The top ten hold 6.5% to 9% of the sample, which has some 570,000 distinct CDR3 sequences, 13% to 15% seen once. The sample was blood. The receptors here all came from a woman aged 18-35 years with Graves' ophthalmopathy.

This clonotype has ten or more counts. V is TRBV6-1 and J is TRBJ2-7; D may be TRBD2 (5 bases). The germline V gene encodes CDR1 MNHNS and CDR2 SASEGT. The CDR3 sequence is 16 residues long. Trimming left V 6 bases short and J 3 bases short, with 21 bases between. The CDR3 DNA reads TGTGCCAGCAGGTCCCCAACAGTAATGGGAGACTACGAGCAGTACTTC. It translates to CASRSPTVMGDYEQYF.

This clonotype was detected many times. The chain links TRBV2 to TRBJ1-1; D remains unclear. This CDR3 comprises 13 residues. Looked up from germline, CDR1 is SNHLY and CDR2 is FYNNEI. The V gene lost 4 bases and the J gene lost 3 bases, with 9 bases spanning the gap. CDR3 region: CASSGQADTEAFF. For the CDR3, the DNA is TGTGCCAGCAGTGGCCAGGCGGACACTGAAGCTTTCTTT.

Turning to this clonotype: It may be a read error: a sequence one base away is much more abundant. The genes are TRBV10-3 and TRBJ1-1; no reliable D call. Germline V gives CDR1 ENHRY, CDR2 SYGVKD. V lost 5 bases and J 0 bases, leaving 10 bases between the germline ends. The CDR3 is made up of 14 amino acids. CDR3 DNA sequence: TGTGCCATCAGTTTTGTCAGCGTGAACACTGAAGCTTTCTTT. This codes for CAISFVSVNTEAFF.

Worth noting for this clonotype: A much larger clone is a single base away; this may be a read error. This chain uses TRBV6-2 or TRBV6-3 with TRBJ2-1, with D unclear. CDR1 and CDR2 from the germline V gene are MNHEY and SVGEGT. V was cut by 5 bases and J by 6 bases, with 8 bases left in between. This CDR3 has 12 residues. CDR3 loop: CASSTLFNEQFF. The CDR3 region has the DNA TGTGCCAGCAGTACTCTGTTCAATGAGCAGTTCTTC.

The V and J genes are TRBV5-4 and TRBJ1-2; D is undetermined. Trimming removed 4 bases at V and 1 base at J, with 11 bases between. Per the germline V gene, CDR1 is SGHNT and CDR2 is YYREEE (reference sequence). The CDR3 runs 14 residues. DNA for the CDR3: TGTGCCAGCAGCGACCCCTGGCTTAACTATGGCTACACCTTC. Protein sequence: CASSDPWLNYGYTF.

This clonotype has ten or more counts. The V and J genes are TRBV20-1 and TRBJ2-1; D uncertain. This CDR3 has 13 amino acids. Deletions cut 2 bases from V and 0 bases from J, with 5 bases between. CDR1 and CDR2 from the germline V gene are DFQATT and SNEGSKA (reference sequence). The CDR3: CSARPHSYNEQFF. The CDR3 DNA is TGCAGTGCTAGACCCCACTCCTACAATGAGCAGTTCTTC.

This clonotype was seen ten or more times. The CDR3, as DNA: TGCAGTGCTAGACGGGCGATGAACACTGAAGCTTTCTTT. Translating it yields CSARRAMNTEAFF. The chain joins TRBV20-1 to TRBJ1-1; D call uncertain. Germline values: CDR1 DFQATT, CDR2 SNEGSKA (reference sequence). CDR3 length: 13 residues. With 2 bases removed from V and 0 bases from J, the gap between germline ends came to 7 bases.

This clonotype was detected a few times. The rearrangement joins TRBV9 to TRBJ1-6; 10 bases line up with TRBD1. Germline assignment: CDR1 SGDLS and CDR2 YYNGEE. This CDR3 contains 15 residues. Trimming cost V 4 bases and J 9 bases; bases outside gene matches: 7. In DNA form, the CDR3 reads TGTGCCAGCAGCTCCAGACAGGGGGCCGTTTCACCCCTCCACTTT. This encodes CASSSRQGAVSPLHF.

The chain joins TRBV7-9 to TRBJ2-1, with 11 bases lining up with TRBD2. The CDR3 length is 18 residues. Germline V CDR1 and CDR2: SEHNR, FQNEAQ (reference sequence). V lost 5 bases and J lost 6; bases outside the gene matches: 15. This CDR3 reads CASSPPWGGTSGTNEQFF. CDR3 DNA sequence: TGTGCCAGCAGCCCTCCCTGGGGGGGGACTAGCGGAACCAATGAGCAGTTCTTC.

The V and J genes are TRBV29-1 and TRBJ1-1; D not resolved. This CDR3 comprises 14 residues. The V gene's germline CDR1 is SQVTM and CDR2 ANQGSEA. In nucleotides, the CDR3 is TGCAGTGGCGGGAGAGGCACCGGGGAGACTGAAGCTTTCTTT. Translating gives CSGGRGTGETEAFF.

This chain connects TRBV25-1 to TRBJ2-1; a possible D gene is TRBD2 (6 bases). The CDR3 contains 14 residues. CDR1 and CDR2 from the germline V gene are MGHDK and SYGVNS. V was trimmed by 1 base and J by 7 bases, leaving 11 bases between them. The CDR3, as DNA: TGTGCCAGCAGTGAATCTTGGGCGGGGAATGAGCAGTTCTTC. Protein: CASSESWAGNEQFF.

On this clonotype: A much larger clone lies a single base off, so this may be a read error. The J gene is TRBJ2-1, the V gene TRBV6-2 or TRBV6-3, with 13 bases identical to TRBD2. The CDR3 contains 15 residues. J was trimmed by 4 bases and V by 11 bases; bases with no gene match: 8. The V gene's germline CDR1 is MNHEY and CDR2 SVGEGT. The CDR3 sequence: CAGTRLAGGYNEQFF. CDR3 DNA sequence: TGTGCCGGCACCCGACTAGCGGGAGGATACAATGAGCAGTTCTTC.

This clonotype has ten or more counts. The gene calls are TRBV2 and TRBJ2-7, with 7 positions matching TRBD2. Germline CDR1 reads SNHLY; CDR2 reads FYNNEI. V gave up 7 bases and J gave up 0 bases; unmatched junction bases: 0. The CDR3 runs to 12 residues. As DNA, the CDR3 is TGTGCCAGCACGGGAGGCTCCTACGAGCAGTACTTC. This translates into CASTGGSYEQYF.

This clonotype has at least ten counts. J is TRBJ2-3 and V is TRBV6-2 or TRBV6-3; D is possibly TRBD2 (5 bases). Per the germline V gene, CDR1 is MNHEY and CDR2 is SVGEGT. Trimming removed 0 bases from V and 2 bases from J, with 9 bases in between. The CDR3 runs 15 residues. This chain's CDR3 is CASSYSPGTTDTQYF. CDR3 DNA: TGTGCCAGCAGTTACTCGCCGGGAACCACAGATACGCAGTATTTT.

The V gene is TRBV3-1, the J gene TRBJ2-7; maybe TRBD2 (5 bases). V was clipped by 0 bases and J by 4 bases, with 13 bases between them. Germline V gives CDR1 LGHDT, CDR2 YNNKEL (reference sequence). The CDR3 covers 15 residues. For the CDR3, the DNA is TGTGCCAGCAGCCAAGATCAAGTGCGAGGGTACGAGCAGTACTTC. Translating gives CASSQDQVRGYEQYF.

Comments on this clonotype: A much larger clone differs by one base, so this may be a read error. V and J are TRBV2 and TRBJ2-3; 8 nucleotides align to TRBD2. CDR3 length equals 14 residues. After removal of 6 bases from V and 4 bases from J, the junction contained 6 bases not matched to a gene. Germline V gene sequence: CDR1 SNHLY, CDR2 FYNNEI. CDR3 loop: CASSRAGEADTQYF. In DNA, the CDR3 is TGTGCCAGCAGCCGAGCGGGAGAGGCAGATACGCAGTATTTT.